The TCR beta chain under discussion was sequenced for a study of control samples from healthy donors and cancer patients. Data came from immunoSEQ multiplex PCR; TCRdb stores just in-frame clones and leaves some out. Of roughly 130,000 clones in the sample, about 92% were seen once. This clone was seen a handful of times. The CDR3 contains 16 residues. Losses at the gene ends were 4 bases for V and 0 bases for J; bases not matched to a gene: 5. Germline V gene lookup returns CDR1 LGHNA and CDR2 YSLEER. Sequenced input: PBMCs. This sequence was found in a man aged 50-59 years with head and neck cancer. The J gene is TRBJ1-1, the V gene TRBV4-3; 10 bases are shared with TRBD1. The CDR3 here is CASSRDRGYMNTEAFF. In nucleotides, the CDR3 is TGCGCCAGCAGCCGGGACAGGGGATACATGAACACTGAAGCTTTCTTT.